This is a list of T cell receptor beta chains from one sample in a study of cytomegalovirus exposure and HLA in healthy donors. Profiling relied on immunoSEQ multiplex PCR, and the TCRdb table lists in-frame clones only, not all of them. The sample lists roughly 150,000 clones, about 70% seen once, with 8% to 13% in the top ten. The sequenced sample consisted of PBMCs. Receptors originate from a man aged 30 to 45 in good health and CMV-seropositive. Both conserved end residues are part of each CDR3. Fields, in order: D gene, V gene, J gene, clone size, CDR3 protein, CDR3 DNA. The D gene is left open where the match is weak. Clone size, where shown, is once, few, many, or a class for clones that have expanded.

D: .; V: TRBV7-8; J: TRBJ2-5; size: .; CDR3: CASSLGGLETQYF; DNA: TGTGCCAGCAGCTTAGGGGGCTTAGAGACCCAGTACTTC
D: .; V: TRBV30; J: TRBJ1-1; size: .; CDR3: CAWAGQEAFF; DNA: TGTGCCTGGGCAGGACAGGAAGCTTTCTTT
D: .; V: TRBV21-1; J: TRBJ1-3; size: few; CDR3: CASSKEPGEGLHSGNTIYF; DNA: TGTGCCAGCAGCAAAGAGCCGGGTGAAGGACTTCACTCTGGAAACACCATATATTTT
D: TRBD2; V: TRBV5-5; J: TRBJ2-7; size: .; CDR3: CASSLAASGLAYEQYF; DNA: TGTGCCAGCAGCTTGGCGGCTAGCGGACTGGCCTACGAGCAGTACTTC
D: TRBD2; V: TRBV7-3; J: TRBJ2-1; size: .; CDR3: CASSIPRGSGDEQFF; DNA: TGTGCCAGCAGCATCCCGCGCGGGAGTGGAGATGAGCAGTTCTTC
D: TRBD1; V: TRBV7-3; J: TRBJ2-2; size: .; CDR3: CASSRGQGASGELFF; DNA: TGTGCCAGCAGCCGAGGACAGGGGGCGTCCGGGGAGCTGTTTTTT
D: .; V: TRBV5-1; J: TRBJ2-7; size: .; CDR3: CASSLAGVYEQYF; DNA: TGCGCCAGCAGTCTAGCTGGGGTCTACGAGCAGTACTTC
D: .; V: TRBV7-8; J: TRBJ2-1; size: .; CDR3: CASSSDSSSYNEQFF; DNA: TGTGCCAGCAGCTCGGACAGTAGCTCCTACAATGAGCAGTTCTTC
D: TRBD1; V: TRBV4-1; J: TRBJ2-7; size: few; CDR3: CASRETGQVAYEQYF; DNA: TGCGCCAGCAGGGAGACCGGACAGGTGGCCTACGAGCAGTACTTC
D: .; V: TRBV5-5; J: TRBJ2-5; size: .; CDR3: CASSLSTEYQETQYF; DNA: TGTGCCAGCAGCTTGTCGACAGAGTACCAAGAGACCCAGTACTTC
D: .; V: TRBV14; J: TRBJ1-1; size: .; CDR3: CASSQDRGPLLEAFF; DNA: TGTGCCAGCAGCCAAGATCGAGGGCCGTTACTCGAAGCTTTCTTT
D: .; V: TRBV4-1; J: TRBJ1-1; size: .; CDR3: CASSPYMGGNTEAFF; DNA: TGCGCCAGCAGCCCCTATATGGGAGGGAACACTGAAGCTTTCTTT
D: .; V: TRBV5-6; J: TRBJ1-2; size: .; CDR3: CASSYRGGIGGYTF; DNA: TGTGCCAGCAGCTATAGGGGGGGGATTGGGGGCTACACCTTC
D: .; V: TRBV5-1; J: TRBJ2-2; size: .; CDR3: CASSLSGGQKAGELFF; DNA: TGCGCCAGCAGCTTGTCCGGGGGACAGAAGGCCGGGGAGCTGTTTTTT
D: .; V: TRBV6-1; J: TRBJ1-1; size: few; CDR3: CASRTDSSTEAFF; DNA: TGTGCCAGCAGAACGGACTCGAGCACTGAAGCTTTCTTT
D: TRBD2; V: TRBV6-1; J: TRBJ2-7; size: .; CDR3: CASREEAGADEQYF; DNA: TGTGCCAGCAGAGAGGAGGCGGGAGCTGACGAGCAGTACTTC
D: TRBD1; V: TRBV28; J: TRBJ1-5; size: .; CDR3: CASSLGSDQGVYNQPQHF; DNA: TGTGCCAGCAGTTTAGGTTCCGACCAGGGGGTGTACAATCAGCCCCAGCATTTT
D: TRBD2; V: TRBV9; J: TRBJ2-7; size: .; CDR3: CASSVSGSYEQYF; DNA: TGTGCCAGCAGCGTAAGCGGGAGCTACGAGCAGTACTTC
D: TRBD1; V: TRBV5-4; J: TRBJ2-6; size: .; CDR3: CASSPGTAGANVLTF; DNA: TGTGCCAGCAGCCCTGGGACAGCCGGGGCCAACGTCCTGACTTTC
D: .; V: TRBV7-8; J: TRBJ1-5; size: .; CDR3: CASSLESSRNQPQHF; DNA: TGTGCCAGCAGCTTGGAGAGCAGTCGCAATCAGCCCCAGCATTTT
D: TRBD1; V: TRBV9; J: TRBJ2-7; size: once; CDR3: CASSLGQGSSYEQYF; DNA: TGTGCCAGCAGCCTGGGACAGGGAAGCTCCTACGAGCAGTACTTC
D: .; V: TRBV7-2; J: TRBJ2-1; size: .; CDR3: CASSTYYYNEQFF; DNA: TGTGCCAGCAGCACTTACTACTACAATGAGCAGTTCTTC
D: TRBD1; V: TRBV9; J: TRBJ1-1; size: .; CDR3: CASSVANRGVTEAFF; DNA: TGTGCCAGCAGCGTAGCTAACAGGGGAGTCACTGAAGCTTTCTTT
D: .; V: TRBV7-3; J: TRBJ1-1; size: many; CDR3: CASSVTSGGTEAFF; DNA: TGTGCCAGCAGCGTTACCTCCGGGGGAACTGAAGCTTTCTTT
D: .; V: TRBV10-3; J: TRBJ1-1; size: .; CDR3: CAISEALTGNTEAFF; DNA: TGTGCCATCAGTGAGGCCCTTACAGGGAACACTGAAGCTTTCTTT
D: .; V: TRBV5-5; J: TRBJ2-1; size: .; CDR3: CASSEGRHPGNEQFF; DNA: TGTGCCAGCAGCGAGGGTCGACACCCGGGCAATGAGCAGTTCTTC
D: TRBD2; V: TRBV28; J: TRBJ2-5; size: few; CDR3: CASISGTSQTQYF; DNA: TGTGCCAGCATATCCGGGACTAGCCAGACCCAGTACTTC
D: .; V: TRBV7-9; J: TRBJ2-7; size: few; CDR3: CASSLLDKSYEQYF; DNA: TGTGCCAGCAGCTTACTGGACAAGTCCTACGAGCAGTACTTC
D: .; V: TRBV30; J: TRBJ1-1; size: .; CDR3: CAWSREMNTEAFF; DNA: TGTGCCTGGAGTCGGGAGATGAACACTGAAGCTTTCTTT
D: .; V: TRBV6-1; J: TRBJ1-5; size: .; CDR3: CASSLQREGNQPQHF; DNA: TGTGCCAGCAGTCTACAGAGGGAGGGCAATCAGCCCCAGCATTTT
D: .; V: TRBV27; J: TRBJ1-1; size: .; CDR3: CASSFGTRAEAFF; DNA: TGTGCCAGCAGTTTCGGGACTCGCGCTGAAGCTTTCTTT
D: TRBD2; V: TRBV10-3; J: TRBJ2-7; size: .; CDR3: CATARGGGTYEQYF; DNA: TGTGCCACAGCCCGTGGGGGGGGGACCTACGAGCAGTACTTC
D: TRBD1; V: TRBV27; J: TRBJ2-7; size: .; CDR3: CARSEDRGLYEQYF; DNA: TGTGCCAGAAGTGAGGACAGGGGGCTCTACGAGCAGTACTTC
D: .; V: TRBV2; J: TRBJ1-5; size: .; CDR3: CASSEGQASNQPQHF; DNA: TGTGCCAGCAGTGAAGGACAGGCTAGCAATCAGCCCCAGCATTTT
D: TRBD1; V: TRBV19; J: TRBJ1-5; size: .; CDR3: CATRTGRGVSQPQHF; DNA: TGTGCCACAAGGACAGGAAGAGGGGTAAGTCAGCCCCAGCATTTT
D: .; V: TRBV16; J: TRBJ1-2; size: .; CDR3: CASSQSPDNYGYTF; DNA: TGTGCCAGCAGCCAATCCCCAGATAACTATGGCTACACCTTC
D: TRBD1; V: TRBV6-5; J: TRBJ1-5; size: .; CDR3: CASSKQGAGQPQHF; DNA: TGTGCCAGCAGTAAACAGGGGGCGGGCCAGCCCCAGCATTTT
D: .; V: TRBV27; J: TRBJ2-7; size: .; CDR3: CASSATGHYGYEQYF; DNA: TGTGCCAGCAGTGCCACGGGACACTATGGCTACGAGCAGTACTTC
D: .; V: TRBV7-6; J: TRBJ2-3; size: few; CDR3: CASAISGDTQYF; DNA: TGTGCCAGCGCCATTTCCGGAGATACGCAGTATTTT
D: .; V: TRBV18; J: TRBJ2-5; size: .; CDR3: CASSPTGTEQETQYF; DNA: TGTGCCAGCTCCCCTACCGGGACTGAGCAAGAGACCCAGTACTTC
D: .; V: TRBV7-3; J: TRBJ2-1; size: .; CDR3: CASSLIWRRSYEQFF; DNA: TGTGCCAGCAGCTTAATATGGAGGCGATCGTATGAGCAGTTCTTC
D: .; V: TRBV9; J: TRBJ1-1; size: .; CDR3: CASSAAVGGDLTEAFF; DNA: TGTGCCAGCAGCGCAGCGGTCGGGGGGGACCTTACTGAAGCTTTCTTT
D: .; V: TRBV11-3; J: TRBJ2-5; size: few; CDR3: CASSFSRTQYF; DNA: TGTGCCAGCAGTTTTAGTAGGACCCAGTACTTC
D: TRBD1; V: TRBV5-8; J: TRBJ2-3; size: .; CDR3: CASSLQGVGTDTQYF; DNA: TGTGCCAGCAGCCTTCAGGGGGTTGGCACAGATACGCAGTATTTT
D: .; V: TRBV4-1; J: TRBJ1-1; size: .; CDR3: CASSQWGLEAFF; DNA: TGCGCCAGCAGCCAATGGGGCCTTGAAGCTTTCTTT
D: TRBD1; V: TRBV6-1; J: TRBJ2-5; size: .; CDR3: CASSLTGSQETQYF; DNA: TGTGCCAGCAGTCTGACAGGGAGCCAAGAGACCCAGTACTTC
D: .; V: TRBV6-5; J: TRBJ2-7; size: .; CDR3: CASSVQVSYEQYF; DNA: TGTGCCAGCAGTGTACAGGTTAGCTACGAGCAGTACTTC
D: TRBD2; V: TRBV6-6; J: TRBJ2-1; size: .; CDR3: CASSFGLAGEEFF; DNA: TGTGCCAGCAGCTTCGGACTAGCGGGAGAGGAGTTCTTC
D: TRBD1; V: TRBV5-1; J: TRBJ2-7; size: .; CDR3: CASSLVTGNYEQYF; DNA: TGCGCCAGCAGCTTGGTGACAGGGAACTACGAGCAGTACTTC
D: .; V: TRBV6-6; J: TRBJ2-1; size: few; CDR3: CASRERGYNEQFF; DNA: TGTGCCAGCCGGGAGAGGGGTTACAATGAGCAGTTCTTC
D: TRBD1; V: TRBV10-3; J: TRBJ2-3; size: .; CDR3: CAIRTGEGDTQYF; DNA: TGTGCCATCCGGACAGGGGAAGGAGATACGCAGTATTTT
D: .; V: TRBV11-2; J: TRBJ2-3; size: .; CDR3: CASSSSTDTQYF; DNA: TGTGCCAGCAGCTCGTCCACAGATACGCAGTATTTT
D: .; V: TRBV13; J: TRBJ2-1; size: .; CDR3: CASSFGLPQYNEQFF; DNA: TGTGCCAGCAGCTTTGGACTACCACAATACAATGAGCAGTTCTTC